A single sample gave rise to the 14 T cell receptor beta chains below, sequenced in a study of T cell repertoires in cytomegalovirus infection. TCRdb independently ran MiXCR on the reads; one entry per CDR3 protein. This sample has roughly 600,000 distinct CDR3 sequences, with approximately 24% found just once. Sequencing was performed on CD8+ T cells from PBMCs. The receptors come from a human donor in good health (CMV status not recorded). Some clones in this sample may be carry-over from other donors' samples.

The J gene is TRBJ2-1, the V gene TRBV20-1; 8 nucleotides align to TRBD1. This CDR3 has 16 amino acids. Germline CDR1 and CDR2: DFQATT and SNEGSKA (reference sequence). V gave up 3 bases and J gave up 3 bases; unmatched junction bases: 10. CDR3 amino acids: CSARAPGTGYYNEQFF. CDR3 nucleotide sequence: TGCAGTGCTAGGGCCCCTGGGACAGGATACTACAATGAGCAGTTCTTC.

This clonotype has ten or more counts. This chain uses TRBV7-6 with TRBJ2-5, with no clear D. CDR1 and CDR2 from the germline V gene are SGHVS and FNYEAQ. The CDR3 covers 17 residues. Trimming stripped 0 bases from V and 1 base from J, with 15 bases between. Here the CDR3 reads CASSLAKGLKSQETQYF. In DNA form, the CDR3 reads TGTGCCAGCAGCTTAGCGAAGGGCCTAAAATCCCAAGAGACCCAGTACTTC.

The chain recombines TRBV5-4 with TRBJ2-4; TRBD1 matches 8 bases. This CDR3 contains 12 residues. The junction had 2 bases not matched to a gene; V was cut back by 5 bases and J by 7 bases. Germline V gene sequence: CDR1 SGHNT, CDR2 YYREEE (reference sequence). Here the CDR3 DNA reads TGTGCCAGCAGGGACAGGGTCAACATTCAGTACTTC. Its translation: CASRDRVNIQYF.

This clonotype was seen only a few times. V is TRBV10-2 and J is TRBJ2-5; 8 bases agree with TRBD1. CDR3 length: 14 residues. CDR1 is WSHSY, CDR2 SAAADI, per germline. Losses at the gene ends were 6 bases for V and 5 bases for J; bases not matched to a gene: 8. CDR3 bases: TGCGCCAGCAGGCAGACAGGGGTCGGGGAGACCCAGTACTTC. As protein: CASRQTGVGETQYF.

The genes are TRBV5-6 and TRBJ2-1; weak D call: TRBD1 (6 bases). V was shortened by 4 bases and J by 2 bases, with 16 bases between the two germline ends. Germline V lookup: CDR1 SGHDT, CDR2 YYEEEE. CDR3 length: 16 amino acids. In DNA, the CDR3 is TGTGCCAGCAGCAAGATAGTGGGGGCAACCTACAATGAGCAGTTCTTC. This sequence encodes CASSKIVGATYNEQFF.

The chain has TRBV29-1 and TRBJ2-3, with a weak D call TRBD2 (7 bases). The CDR3 is 14 residues long. Germline loops: CDR1 SQVTM, CDR2 ANQGSEA. V gave up 2 bases and J gave up 3 bases, with 12 bases separating them. The CDR3 DNA reads as TGCAGCGTTGAAAAGGGGGGGACTACAGATACGCAGTATTTT. Residues: CSVEKGGTTDTQYF.

This chain links TRBV19 with TRBJ1-5, with D possibly matching TRBD1 (5 bases). V lost 4 bases, J lost 4 bases, and 20 bases lay in between. This CDR3 has 17 amino acids. Germline V gene lookup returns CDR1 LNHDA and CDR2 SQIVND (reference sequence). The CDR3 DNA sequence: TGTGCCAGTAGTAGGCCAACCTCCGGGGCAAGAAATCAGCCCCAGCATTTT. Its protein product is CASSRPTSGARNQPQHF.

This clonotype was observed many times. This chain links TRBV7-6 with TRBJ1-1; D not resolved. Germline CDR1 SGHVS, CDR2 FNYEAQ. CDR3 length: 16 amino acids. Trimming stripped 3 bases from V and 3 bases from J, with 17 bases between. CDR3 protein: CASSFRGKGWDTEAFF. The CDR3 region has the DNA TGTGCCAGCAGCTTTCGGGGAAAAGGGTGGGACACTGAAGCTTTCTTT. Full variable domain (remainder filled in from reference TRBV7-6 and TRBJ1-1): GAGVSQSPRYKVTKRGQDVALRCDPISGHVSLYWYRQALGQGPEFLTYFNYEAQQDKSGLPNDRFSAERPEGSISTLTIQRTEQRDSAMYRCASSFRGKGWDTEAFFGQGTRLTVV.

This chain connects TRBV7-3 to TRBJ1-2, with 7 bases lining up with TRBD1. The CDR3 covers 15 residues. Trimming at V came to 5 bases and at J to 3 bases, leaving 9 bases not matched to a gene. Germline values: CDR1 SGHTA, CDR2 FQGTGA. CDR3 amino acids: CASSQYGDSYYGYTF. CDR3 bases: TGTGCCAGCAGCCAATATGGGGACAGCTACTATGGCTACACCTTC.

This sequence joins TRBV9 and TRBJ2-3, with 9 nucleotides matching TRBD2. V was clipped by 0 bases and J by 2 bases; unmatched bases: 7. CDR1 is SGDLS, CDR2 YYNGEE, per germline. This CDR3 has 17 residues. CDR3 in DNA: TGTGCCAGCAGCGTAGAGGGTAGCGGGGGACTCACAGATACGCAGTATTTT. Translated: CASSVEGSGGLTDTQYF.

This clonotype was picked up many times. V usage is TRBV7-8 and J usage is TRBJ2-1; the D is unclear. Germline lookup yields CDR1 SGHVS and CDR2 FQNEAQ. V was pared by 1 base and J by 0 bases, with 16 bases between. The CDR3 is 18 residues long. CDR3 loop: CASSLVRNAAPSYNEQFF. The CDR3, as DNA: TGTGCCAGCAGCTTAGTCAGGAACGCGGCCCCCTCCTACAATGAGCAGTTCTTC. The full variable domain, rest sourced from reference TRBV7-8 and TRBJ2-1, is GAGVSQSPRYKVAKRGQDVALRCDPISGHVSLFWYQQALGQGPEFLTYFQNEAQLDKSGLPSDRFFAERPEGSVSTLKIQRTQQEDSAVYLCASSLVRNAAPSYNEQFFGPGTRLTVL.

This chain links TRBV29-1 with TRBJ2-6, with TRBD1 as a possible D gene (5 bases). Germline values: CDR1 SQVTM, CDR2 ANQGSEA. The CDR3 length is 17 residues. Trimming shortened V by 7 bases and J by 0 bases, and 19 bases separated the two germline ends. The CDR3 region has the DNA TGCAGCGCCGTTTCGGCTACAGGCGACTCTGGGGCCAACGTCCTGACTTTC. It is translated as CSAVSATGDSGANVLTF.

This clonotype has a handful of counts. J is TRBJ2-7 and V is TRBV20-1, with 11 bases fitting TRBD2. Germline V gene lookup returns CDR1 DFQATT and CDR2 SNEGSKA (reference sequence). There are 16 residues in the CDR3. The chain's CDR3 is CTLENPSGGFSYEQYV. The CDR3 bases are TGCACCCTGGAAAACCCTAGCGGGGGGTTCTCCTACGAGCAGTACGTC.

V is TRBV28 and J is TRBJ1-2; D is possibly TRBD1 (5 bases). This CDR3 spans 15 amino acids. Germline-derived CDR1 and CDR2 are MDHEN and SYDVKM. Trimming shortened V by 3 bases and J by 5 bases, and 16 bases separated the two germline ends. The CDR3 here is CASSFLEAGTYGYTF. CDR3 nucleotide sequence: TGTGCCAGCAGTTTCCTAGAGGCCGGGACGTATGGCTACACCTTC.